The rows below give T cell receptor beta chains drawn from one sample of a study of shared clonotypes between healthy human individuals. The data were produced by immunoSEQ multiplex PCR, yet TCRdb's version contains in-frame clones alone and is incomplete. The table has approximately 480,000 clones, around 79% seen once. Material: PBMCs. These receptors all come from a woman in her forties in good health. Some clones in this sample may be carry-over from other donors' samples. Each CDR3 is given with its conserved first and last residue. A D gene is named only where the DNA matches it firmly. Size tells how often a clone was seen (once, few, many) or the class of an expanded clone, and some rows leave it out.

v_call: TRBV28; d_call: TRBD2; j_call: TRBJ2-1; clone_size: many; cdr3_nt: TGTGCCAGCACCCCCCTTTTAAGGACTAGCGGGTACAATGAGCAGTTCTTC; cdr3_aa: CASTPLLRTSGYNEQFF
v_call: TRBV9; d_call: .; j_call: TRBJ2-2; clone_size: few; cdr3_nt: TGTGCCAGCAGCCCCCAACCCTCGTACGGCGGGGAGCTGTTTTTT; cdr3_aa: CASSPQPSYGGELFF
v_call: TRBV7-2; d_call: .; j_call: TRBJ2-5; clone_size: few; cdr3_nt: TGTGCCAGCAGCTCGACCGGAGAGACCCAGTACTTC; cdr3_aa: CASSSTGETQYF
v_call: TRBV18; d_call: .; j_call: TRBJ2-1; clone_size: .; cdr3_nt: TGTGCCAGCTCACCACGTCCTCCACGGGACTACAATGAGCAGTTCTTC; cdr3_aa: CASSPRPPRDYNEQFF
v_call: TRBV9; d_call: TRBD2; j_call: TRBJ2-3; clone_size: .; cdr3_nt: TGTGCCAGCAGCGCCAGCGGGAGAACCACAGATACGCAGTATTTT; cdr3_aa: CASSASGRTTDTQYF
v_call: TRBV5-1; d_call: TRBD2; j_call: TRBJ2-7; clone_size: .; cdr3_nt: TGCGCCAGCAGCTTTGGGAGTCTTTCTAGCGGGAGGTCGGCCCCGGAGCAGTACTTC; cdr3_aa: CASSFGSLSSGRSAPEQYF
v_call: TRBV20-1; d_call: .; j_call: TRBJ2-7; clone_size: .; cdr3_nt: TGCAGCTTAGGGGTCCACGAGCAGTACTTC; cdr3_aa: CSLGVHEQYF
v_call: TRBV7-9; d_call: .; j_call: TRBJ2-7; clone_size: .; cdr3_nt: TGTGCCAGCGCCCGGGTGGCCTCCTACGAGCAGTACTTC; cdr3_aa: CASARVASYEQYF
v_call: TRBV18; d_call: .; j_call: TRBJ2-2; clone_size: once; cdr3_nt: TGTGCCAGCTCACCCCATTTGGGGAACACCGGGGAGCTGTTTTTT; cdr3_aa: CASSPHLGNTGELFF
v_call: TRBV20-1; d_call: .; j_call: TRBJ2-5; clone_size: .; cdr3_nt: TGCAGTGCGCTGGGGGAAGAGACCCAGTACTTC; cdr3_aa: CSALGEETQYF
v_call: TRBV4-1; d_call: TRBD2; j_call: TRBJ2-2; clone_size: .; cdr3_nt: TGCGCCAGCAGCCTCCCCAGGGTCGGACCGAAGATCTCTAGCGGAAGAACCGGGGAGCTGTTTTTT; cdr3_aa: CASSLPRVGPKISSGRTGELFF
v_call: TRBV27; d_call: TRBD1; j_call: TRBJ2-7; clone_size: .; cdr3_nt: TGTGCCAGCAGTCCCCGGGACAGGGGCTACGAGCAGTACTTC; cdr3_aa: CASSPRDRGYEQYF
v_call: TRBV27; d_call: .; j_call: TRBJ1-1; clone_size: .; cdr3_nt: TGTGCCAGCAGTTTAAAGAGGGTTTATTCTATCGGGATGAACACTGAAGCTTTCTTT; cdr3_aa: CASSLKRVYSIGMNTEAFF
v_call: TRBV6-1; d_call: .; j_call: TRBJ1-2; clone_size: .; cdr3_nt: TGTGCCAGCAGTGTCGAGCGGAAGTACTATGGCTACACCTTC; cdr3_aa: CASSVERKYYGYTF
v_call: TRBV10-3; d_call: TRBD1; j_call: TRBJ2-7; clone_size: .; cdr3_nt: TGTGCCATCAGTGGACAGGGAATCTACGAGCAGTACTTC; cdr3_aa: CAISGQGIYEQYF
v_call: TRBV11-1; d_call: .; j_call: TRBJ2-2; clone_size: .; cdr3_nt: TGTGCCAGCAGCCTAGGACGGAACACCGGGGAGCTGTTTTTT; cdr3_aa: CASSLGRNTGELFF
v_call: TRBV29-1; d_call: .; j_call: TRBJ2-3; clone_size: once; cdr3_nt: TGCAGCGTTGAAGATCAAGAGGGCCTGGGCACAGATACGCAGTATTTT; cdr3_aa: CSVEDQEGLGTDTQYF
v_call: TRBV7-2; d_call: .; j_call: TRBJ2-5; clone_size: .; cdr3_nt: TGTGCCAGCAGCTTCGCGGGACTTGAAGAGACCCAGTACTTC; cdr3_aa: CASSFAGLEETQYF
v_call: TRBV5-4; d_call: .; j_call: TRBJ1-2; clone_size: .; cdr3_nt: TGTGCCAGCAGCTCATCTGACACAGGGCAAGGCTACACCTTC; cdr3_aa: CASSSSDTGQGYTF
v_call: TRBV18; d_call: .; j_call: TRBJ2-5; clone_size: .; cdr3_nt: TGTGCCAGCTCACCCGGCTCCGTACAGACCCAGTACTTC; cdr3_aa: CASSPGSVQTQYF
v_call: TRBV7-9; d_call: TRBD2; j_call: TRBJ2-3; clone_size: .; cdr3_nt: TGTGCCAGCGGTAGCGGGAGGGCCCGTAGCACAGATACGCAGTATTTT; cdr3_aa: CASGSGRARSTDTQYF
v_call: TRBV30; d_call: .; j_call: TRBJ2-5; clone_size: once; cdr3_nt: TGTGCCTGGAGTGTAGAAATGTTGTCGAGTTGGGAGACCCAGTACTTC; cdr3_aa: CAWSVEMLSSWETQYF
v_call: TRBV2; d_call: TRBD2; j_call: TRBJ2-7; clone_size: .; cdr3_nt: TGTGCCAGCTTTTCTAGCGGGACGGCTTTCTACGAGCAGTACTTC; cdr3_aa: CASFSSGTAFYEQYF
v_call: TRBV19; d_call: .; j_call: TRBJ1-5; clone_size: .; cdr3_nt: TGTGCCAGTAGTATGAGTAGGCAGACTAATCAGCCCCAGCATTTT; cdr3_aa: CASSMSRQTNQPQHF
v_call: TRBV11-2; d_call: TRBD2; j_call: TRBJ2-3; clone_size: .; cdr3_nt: TGTGCCAGCAGCCACATTTACGGGACTAGCGGTACAGATACGCAGTATTTT; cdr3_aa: CASSHIYGTSGTDTQYF
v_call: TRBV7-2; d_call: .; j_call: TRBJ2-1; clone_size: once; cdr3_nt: TGTGCCAGCAGCCCGTGGGGGGATGAGCAGTTCTTC; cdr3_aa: CASSPWGDEQFF
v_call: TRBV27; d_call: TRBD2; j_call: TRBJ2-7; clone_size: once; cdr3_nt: TGTGCCAGCAGTTTATTTGGCGGGAGCCCGCACGAGCAGTACTTC; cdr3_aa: CASSLFGGSPHEQYF
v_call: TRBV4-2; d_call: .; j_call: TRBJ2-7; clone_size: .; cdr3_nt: TGTGCCAGCAGCCAAGACCATAGGCAGGATCACGAGCAGTACTTC; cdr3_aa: CASSQDHRQDHEQYF
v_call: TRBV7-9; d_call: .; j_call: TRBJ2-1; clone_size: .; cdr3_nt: TGTGCCAGCAGCTTAAGGGACTTCTTAGACAATGAGCAGTTCTTC; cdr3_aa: CASSLRDFLDNEQFF
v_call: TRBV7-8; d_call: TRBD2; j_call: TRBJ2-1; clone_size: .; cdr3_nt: TGTGCCAGCAGCTTAGTGGGGGGGAACGAGCAGTTCTTC; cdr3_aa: CASSLVGGNEQFF
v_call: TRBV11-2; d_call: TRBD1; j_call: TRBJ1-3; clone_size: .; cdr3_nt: TGTGCCAGCAGGCAATCCGGGACAGGGGCTGGAAACACCATATATTTT; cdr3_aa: CASRQSGTGAGNTIYF
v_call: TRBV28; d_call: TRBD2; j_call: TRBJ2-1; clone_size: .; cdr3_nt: TGTGCCAGCAGTTTGGGCGGGGGGACCTACAATGAGCAGTTCTTC; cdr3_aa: CASSLGGGTYNEQFF
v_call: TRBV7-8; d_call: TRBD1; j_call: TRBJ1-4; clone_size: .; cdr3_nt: TGTGCCAGCAGTACCCGCCGGGACAGGGCTGCAACTAATGAAAAACTGTTTTTT; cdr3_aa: CASSTRRDRAATNEKLFF
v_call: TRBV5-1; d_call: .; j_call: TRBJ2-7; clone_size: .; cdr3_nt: TGCGCCAGCAGCTTGCGGGCGTCCTACGAGCAGTACTTC; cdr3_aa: CASSLRASYEQYF
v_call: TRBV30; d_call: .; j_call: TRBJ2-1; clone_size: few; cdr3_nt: TGTGCCTGGAGTGTTCGACACTCCTACAATGAGCAGTTCTTC; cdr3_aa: CAWSVRHSYNEQFF
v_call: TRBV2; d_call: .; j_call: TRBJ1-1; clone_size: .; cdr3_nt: TGTGCCAGCAGTGAAGGAGGGGGGCGCATTGGCACTGAAGCTTTCTTT; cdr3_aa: CASSEGGGRIGTEAFF
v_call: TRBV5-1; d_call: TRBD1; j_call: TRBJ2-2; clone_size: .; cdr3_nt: TGCGCCAGCAGATGGGACAGGCGGACCGGGGAGCTGTTTTTT; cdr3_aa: CASRWDRRTGELFF
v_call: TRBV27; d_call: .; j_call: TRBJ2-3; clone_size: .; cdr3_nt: TGTGCCAGCAGTTTAGGCACCCGCACAGATACGCAGTATTTT; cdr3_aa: CASSLGTRTDTQYF
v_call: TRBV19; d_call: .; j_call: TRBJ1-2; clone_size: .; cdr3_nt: TGTGCCAGTAGTTACAGGGACCGCTATGGCTACACCTTC; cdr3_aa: CASSYRDRYGYTF
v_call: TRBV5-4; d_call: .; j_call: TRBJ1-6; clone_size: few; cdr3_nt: TGTGCCAGCAGCTTGGATGGCAGGGGAAATTCACCCCTCCACTTT; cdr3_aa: CASSLDGRGNSPLHF
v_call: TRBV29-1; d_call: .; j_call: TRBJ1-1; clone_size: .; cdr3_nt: TGCAGCGTTGAATTTAGGAGGGACCGAACAGGAACTGAAGCTTTCTTT; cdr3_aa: CSVEFRRDRTGTEAFF
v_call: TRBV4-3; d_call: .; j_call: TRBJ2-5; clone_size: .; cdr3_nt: TGCGCCAGCAGCCAGGTCGGAGGGGCGGTGCAGCAGTACTTC; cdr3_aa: CASSQVGGAVQQYF
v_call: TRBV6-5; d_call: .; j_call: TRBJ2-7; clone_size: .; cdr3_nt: TGTGCCAGCAGGCTAGGGGGCGGGAGTTTCTACGAGCAGTACTTC; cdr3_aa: CASRLGGGSFYEQYF
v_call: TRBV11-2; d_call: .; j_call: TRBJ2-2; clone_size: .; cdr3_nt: TGTGCCAGCAGCTTCGGCGCGAGTCGGACCGGGGAGCTGTTTTTT; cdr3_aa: CASSFGASRTGELFF
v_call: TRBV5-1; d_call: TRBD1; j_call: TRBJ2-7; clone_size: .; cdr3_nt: TGCGCCAGCAGCCACTCGACAGGGTCGGAAGAGCAGTACTTC; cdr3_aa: CASSHSTGSEEQYF
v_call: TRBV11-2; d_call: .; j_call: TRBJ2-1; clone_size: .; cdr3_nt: TGTGCCAGCAGCCCCAGGGGCGGGAGTGCCAATGAGCAGTTCTTC; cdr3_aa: CASSPRGGSANEQFF
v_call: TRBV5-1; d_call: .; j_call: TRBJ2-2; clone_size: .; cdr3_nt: TGCGCCAGCAGCTTTGCCGAGACCGGGGAGCTGTTTTTT; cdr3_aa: CASSFAETGELFF
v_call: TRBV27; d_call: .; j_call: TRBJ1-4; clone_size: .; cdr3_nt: TGTGCCAGCAGTTTATCGATCCCGGGTGAAAAACTGTTTTTT; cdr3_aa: CASSLSIPGEKLFF
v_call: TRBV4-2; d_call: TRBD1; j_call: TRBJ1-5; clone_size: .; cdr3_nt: TGTGCCAGCAGCCAAGGGAACAGGGGGGAGGATCAGCCCCAGCATTTT; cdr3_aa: CASSQGNRGEDQPQHF
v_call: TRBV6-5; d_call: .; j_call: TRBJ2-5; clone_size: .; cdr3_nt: TGTGCCAGCAGACTCAGCCGCCAAGAGACCCAGTACTTC; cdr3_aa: CASRLSRQETQYF
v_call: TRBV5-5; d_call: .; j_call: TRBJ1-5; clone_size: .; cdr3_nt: TGTGCCAGCAGCTTGGGGCATAGCAATCAGCCCCAGCATTTT; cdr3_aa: CASSLGHSNQPQHF
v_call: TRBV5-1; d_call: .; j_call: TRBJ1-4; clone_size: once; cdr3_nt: TGCGCCAGCAGCTTGGCCGGGTTGTCAAAACTGTTTTTT; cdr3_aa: CASSLAGLSKLFF
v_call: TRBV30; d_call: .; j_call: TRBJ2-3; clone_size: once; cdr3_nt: TGTGCCTGGAGTGTACTCAAAGGGGTTAGCACAGATACGCAGTATTTT; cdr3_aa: CAWSVLKGVSTDTQYF
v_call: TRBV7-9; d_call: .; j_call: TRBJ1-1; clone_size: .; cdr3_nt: TGTGCCAGCAGCTACCCCGAAAGGTTTGGTCCTGAAGCTTTCTTT; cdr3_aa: CASSYPERFGPEAFF